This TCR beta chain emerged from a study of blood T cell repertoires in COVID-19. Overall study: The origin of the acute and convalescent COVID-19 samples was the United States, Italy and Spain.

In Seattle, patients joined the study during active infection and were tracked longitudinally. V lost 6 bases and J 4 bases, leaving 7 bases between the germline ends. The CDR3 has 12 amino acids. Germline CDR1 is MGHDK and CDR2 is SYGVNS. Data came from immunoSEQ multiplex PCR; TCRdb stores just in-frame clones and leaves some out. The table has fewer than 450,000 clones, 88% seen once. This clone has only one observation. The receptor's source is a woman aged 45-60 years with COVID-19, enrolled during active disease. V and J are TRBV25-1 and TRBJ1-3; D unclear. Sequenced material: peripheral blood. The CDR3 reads CASRPSGNTIYF. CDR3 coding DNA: TGTGCCAGCAGACCGAGCGGAAACACCATATATTTT.